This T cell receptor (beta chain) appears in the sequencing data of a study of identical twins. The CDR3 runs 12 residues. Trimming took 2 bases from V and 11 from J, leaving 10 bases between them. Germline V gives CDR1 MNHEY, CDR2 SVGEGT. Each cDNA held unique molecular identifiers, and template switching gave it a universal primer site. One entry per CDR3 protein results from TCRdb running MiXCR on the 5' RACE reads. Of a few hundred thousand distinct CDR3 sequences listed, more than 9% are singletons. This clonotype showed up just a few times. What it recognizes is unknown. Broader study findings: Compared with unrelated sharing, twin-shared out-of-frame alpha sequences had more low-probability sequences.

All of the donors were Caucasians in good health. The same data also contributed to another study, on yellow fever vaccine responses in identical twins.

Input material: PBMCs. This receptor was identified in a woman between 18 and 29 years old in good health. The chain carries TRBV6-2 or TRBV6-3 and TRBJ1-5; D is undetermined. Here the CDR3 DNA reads TGTGCCAGCAGTTACGTCGCGTCGTCCCAGCATTTT. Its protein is CASSYVASSQHF.